A selection of T cell receptor beta chains follows, all from one sample in a study of tumor-infiltrating lymphocytes in oesophageal squamous cell carcinoma. TCRdb called the PCR reads again in MiXCR, with one record for every CDR3 protein. The sample holds over 10,000 distinct CDR3 sequences, 45% to 60% seen once. The sample was blood. Source of these receptors: a female donor with esophageal squamous cell carcinoma. CDR3s include the opening cysteine and the closing phenylalanine or tryptophan. A D gene is named only where the DNA matches it firmly. Where a row states a size, it is once, few, many or the class of an expanded clone; other rows omit it.

abundance,v_gene,j_gene,d_gene,CDR3aa,CDR3nt
many,TRBV19,TRBJ2-3,.,CASSPGLSGSDTQYF,TGTGCCAGTAGTCCGGGACTCTCCGGATCAGATACGCAGTATTTT
many,TRBV4-1,TRBJ1-2,.,CASSHQARGVDGYTF,TGCGCCAGCAGCCATCAGGCGAGGGGTGTGGATGGCTACACCTTC
.,TRBV7-9,TRBJ2-7,.,CASSSLRYEQYF,TGTGCCAGCAGCTCACTGCGGTACGAGCAGTACTTC
many,TRBV20-1,TRBJ2-7,.,CSARAAGRANYEQYF,TGCAGTGCTAGAGCCGCAGGCCGGGCGAACTACGAGCAGTACTTC
many,TRBV19,TRBJ1-5,TRBD1,CASSLDDRGGQPQHF,TGTGCCAGTAGTCTCGACGACAGGGGGGGTCAGCCCCAGCATTTT
medium-sized,TRBV6-6,TRBJ1-2,.,CASSYSEPTGVYGYTF,TGTGCCAGCAGTTACTCTGAGCCGACTGGAGTCTATGGCTACACCTTC
once,TRBV10-2,TRBJ2-3,TRBD2,CASQLGGDYTDTQYF,TGCGCCAGCCAGCTGGGGGGGGACTACACAGATACGCAGTATTTT
.,TRBV7-2,TRBJ2-1,TRBD2,CASSSSSGSLYEQFF,TGTGCCAGCAGCTCCTCTAGCGGGAGTTTATACGAGCAGTTCTTC
many,TRBV12-3/TRBV12-4,TRBJ2-7,.,CASSYVSSYNEQYF,TGTGCCAGCAGTTACGTCAGCTCCTACAATGAGCAGTACTTC
.,TRBV7-8,TRBJ2-7,TRBD2,CATSGTGYEQYF,TGTGCTACGAGCGGGACCGGTTACGAGCAGTACTTC
once,TRBV7-3,TRBJ2-1,TRBD1,CASSSTGGPYNEQFF,TGTGCCAGCAGCTCGACAGGGGGCCCCTACAATGAGCAGTTCTTC
.,TRBV11-2,TRBJ1-1,.,CASSLDFMNTEAFF,TGTGCCAGCAGCTTAGATTTTATGAACACTGAAGCTTTCTTT
.,TRBV11-2,TRBJ2-6,.,CASSQFQGSGANVLTF,TGTGCCAGCAGCCAGTTTCAGGGGTCTGGGGCCAACGTCCTGACTTTC
.,TRBV7-3,TRBJ2-1,.,CANSSTHNEQFF,TGTGCCAACAGCTCAACTCACAATGAGCAGTTCTTC
.,TRBV6-6,TRBJ2-5,TRBD2,CASRSGSGGRKTQYF,TGTGCCAGCAGGTCGGGTAGCGGGGGGAGGAAGACCCAGTACTTC
few,TRBV7-2,TRBJ2-1,TRBD2,CASSSTSTSYNEQFF,TGTGCCAGCAGCTCGACTAGCACTTCCTACAATGAGCAGTTCTTC
.,TRBV7-3,TRBJ1-5,TRBD1,CASSLTGQGRSNQPQHF,TGTGCCAGCAGCTTAACGGGACAGGGGCGGAGCAATCAGCCCCAGCATTTT
.,TRBV11-2,TRBJ2-7,.,CASSLGRGYEQYF,TGTGCCAGCAGCTTGGGCAGGGGTTACGAGCAGTACTTC
.,TRBV7-8,TRBJ2-7,.,CASSPPATVVYEQYF,TGTGCCAGCAGCCCGCCCGCGACGGTCGTCTACGAGCAGTACTTC
.,TRBV7-4,TRBJ1-2,.,CASSQRNRDGYTF,TGTGCCAGCAGCCAGAGGAACAGGGACGGCTACACCTTC
medium-sized,TRBV11-3,TRBJ1-1,.,CASSLGERTEAFF,TGTGCCAGCAGCTTAGGGGAGAGAACTGAAGCTTTCTTT
.,TRBV7-2,TRBJ2-2,.,CASFRGELFF,TGTGCCAGCTTCCGCGGGGAGCTGTTTTTT
.,TRBV12-3/TRBV12-4,TRBJ1-2,.,CASSLGTTIYGYTF,TGTGCCAGCAGTCTTGGGACCACGATCTATGGCTACACCTTC
many,TRBV2,TRBJ2-1,.,CASRSWPQSNEQFF,TGTGCCAGCAGGTCATGGCCGCAATCCAATGAGCAGTTCTTC
.,TRBV7-4,TRBJ2-5,TRBD1,CASLWTGPYNEQYF,TGTGCCAGCCTTTGGACAGGGCCTTACAATGAGCAGTACTTC
.,TRBV7-8,TRBJ2-1,TRBD1,CASSLRGQLLNEQFF,TGTGCCAGCAGCTTAAGGGGACAGCTTTTAAATGAGCAGTTCTTC
.,TRBV3-1,TRBJ1-1,.,CASSQDGGTEAFF,TGTGCCAGCAGCCAAGACGGGGGCACTGAAGCTTTCTTT
many,TRBV5-1,TRBJ1-6,.,CASSLAAAYNSPLHF,TGCGCCAGCAGCTTGGCGGCAGCCTATAATTCACCCCTCCACTTT
.,TRBV11-2,TRBJ2-1,TRBD2,CASSLRDSSGGAVLYF,TGTGCCAGCAGCTTAAGGGATTCTAGCGGGGGCGCCGTTTTGTACTTC
many,TRBV19,TRBJ2-6,.,CASSIGAGGLRAGANVLTF,TGTGCCAGTAGTATCGGGGCCGGGGGTCTAAGAGCTGGGGCCAACGTCCTGACTTTC
.,TRBV7-2,TRBJ2-7,.,CASSAPPYEQYF,TGTGCCAGCAGCGCCCCCCCCTACGAGCAGTACTTC
few,TRBV11-1,TRBJ2-5,TRBD1,CASSLEGRGLLETQYF,TGTGCCAGCAGCTTAGAGGGCAGGGGGCTTTTGGAGACCCAGTACTTC
many,TRBV6-2/TRBV6-3,TRBJ1-1,TRBD1,CASSGDRGMNTEAFF,TGTGCCAGCAGTGGAGACAGGGGGATGAACACTGAAGCTTTCTTT
.,TRBV12-3/TRBV12-4,TRBJ2-2,TRBD2,CASSLALVAGGITGELFF,TGTGCCAGCAGTTTAGCGCTAGTAGCGGGAGGGATAACCGGGGAGCTGTTTTTT
.,TRBV11-2,TRBJ2-7,.,CASSWGQSSYNEQYF,TGTGCCAGCAGTTGGGGTCAAAGCTCCTACAATGAGCAGTACTTC
.,TRBV7-9,TRBJ2-1,TRBD2,CASSARPLAGGPHYNEQFF,TGTGCCAGCAGCGCGCGTCCTCTAGCGGGAGGGCCTCATTACAATGAGCAGTTCTTC
many,TRBV5-1,TRBJ1-1,.,CASSLGRLNTEAFF,TGCGCCAGCAGCTTGGGGAGGTTGAACACTGAAGCTTTCTTT
few,TRBV6-1,TRBJ2-1,.,CASSSVTEYNEQFF,TGTGCCAGCAGTTCCGTGACGGAATACAATGAGCAGTTCTTC
few,TRBV7-3,TRBJ2-5,.,CASSSSDLETQYF,TGTGCCAGCAGCTCCTCCGACTTAGAGACCCAGTACTTC
once,TRBV10-3,TRBJ1-2,TRBD1,CAISVKDRDNYGYTF,TGTGCCATCAGTGTTAAAGACAGGGACAACTATGGCTACACCTTC